The next 27 T cell receptor beta chains were all read from a single sample in a study of T-cell reconstitution after alpha-beta-depleted transplantation in children. Unique molecular identifiers were incorporated during preparation of the TCRbeta library. TCRdb reprocessed the PCR reads via MiXCR and lists one record per CDR3 protein. The sample lists about 610,000 distinct CDR3 sequences, over 9.5% occurring once. The input for sequencing was PBMCs from the stem cell graft donor, taken from the stem cell graft. The source of these receptors is a human donor who donated a stem cell graft to a child with acute myeloid leukemia.

The chain joins TRBV20-1 to TRBJ1-1; D gene uncertain. The CDR3 extends over 10 amino acids. CDR1 and CDR2 (germline): DFQATT, SNEGSKA (reference sequence). Trimming stripped 3 bases from V and 11 bases from J, with 10 bases between. The CDR3 nucleotides read TGCAGTGCTAGGATGGGGTGGGCTTTCTTT. The encoded protein is CSARMGWAFF.

The chain couples TRBV7-2 to TRBJ2-3, with D tentatively TRBD2 (6 bases). The CDR3 runs to 15 residues. Trimming cost V 6 bases and J 0 bases, with 13 bases left between them. CDR1 SGHTA and CDR2 FQGNSA come from the germline V gene. This CDR3 reads CASRIIAASTDTQYF. The CDR3 DNA is TGTGCCAGCAGAATTATAGCGGCTAGCACAGATACGCAGTATTTT. Combining the CDR3 with reference TRBV7-2 and TRBJ2-3 gives the whole variable domain GAGVSQSPSNKVTEKGKDVELRCDPISGHTALYWYRQSLGQGLEFLIYFQGNSAPDKSGLPSDRFSAERTGGSVSTLTIQRTQQEDSAVYLCASRIIAASTDTQYFGPGTRLTVL.

The J gene is TRBJ2-7, the V gene TRBV7-2, with 9 bases lining up with TRBD2. V lost 5 bases to trimming and J lost 4 bases; unmatched junction nucleotides: 12. The V gene's germline CDR1 is SGHTA and CDR2 FQGNSA. The CDR3 is 16 residues long. The CDR3 region is CASSAQGGRAIYEQYF. In DNA, the CDR3 is TGTGCCAGCAGCGCTCAGGGCGGGAGGGCCATATACGAGCAGTACTTC. The full variable domain, with the rest looked up from reference TRBV7-2 and TRBJ2-7, is GAGVSQSPSNKVTEKGKDVELRCDPISGHTALYWYRQSLGQGLEFLIYFQGNSAPDKSGLPSDRFSAERTGGSVSTLTIQRTQQEDSAVYLCASSAQGGRAIYEQYFGPGTRLTVT.

The V gene is TRBV24-1, the J gene TRBJ1-2, with TRBD1 as a possible D gene (5 bases). Germline V lookup: CDR1 KGHDR, CDR2 SFDVKD. V was cut by 4 bases and J by 1 base, with 9 bases left in between. This CDR3 is 14 amino acids long. The CDR3 region has the DNA TGTGCCACCAGTGACCCTGACAGTAACTATGGCTACACCTTC. Its translation is CATSDPDSNYGYTF.

This clonotype has just a few counts. The CDR3 sequence: CSALGLAYEQYF. CDR3 sequence (DNA): TGCAGCGCCTTAGGACTAGCGTACGAGCAGTACTTC. J is TRBJ2-7 and V is TRBV29-1; TRBD2 matches 9 bases. This CDR3 spans 12 amino acids. With V trimmed by 7 bases and J by 4 bases, 5 bases remained unmatched. Germline loops: CDR1 SQVTM, CDR2 ANQGSEA.

Remarks on this clonotype: A much larger clone differs from this one at a single base, so this may be a read error. The rearrangement joins TRBV2 to TRBJ2-7; D gene unclear. The germline CDR1 and CDR2 sequences are SNHLY and FYNNEI. The CDR3 runs 15 residues. The CDR3 protein is CAGSEIGPKRHEQYF. The DNA of the CDR3 is TGTGCCGGCAGTGAAATAGGGCCTAAACGCCACGAGCAGTACTTC.

This chain joins TRBV29-1 and TRBJ2-4; 13 bases are a match to TRBD2. The CDR3 sequence is 12 residues long. Trimming removed 7 bases from V and 12 bases from J; junction bases left unmatched: 6. CDR1 and CDR2 from the germline V gene are SQVTM and ANQGSEA. CDR3 loop: CSAEGTSGTQYF. CDR3 bases: TGCAGCGCCGAGGGGACTAGCGGGACTCAGTACTTC.

The V and J genes are TRBV28 and TRBJ2-4; the D gene is possibly TRBD2 (5 bases). This CDR3 contains 16 residues. V gave up 5 bases and J gave up 5 bases, with 19 bases separating them. CDR1 and CDR2 from the germline V gene are MDHEN and SYDVKM. The CDR3 nucleotides are TGTGCCAGCAGTCCCGGTGGAGGCGCCAAGCAAAACATTCAGTACTTC. It encodes CASSPGGGAKQNIQYF.

The chain carries TRBV24-1 and TRBJ1-1, with D maybe TRBD1 (6 bases). This CDR3 is built from 14 residues. Deletions cut 4 bases from V and 10 bases from J, with 18 bases between. Germline assignment: CDR1 KGHDR and CDR2 SFDVKD. CDR3 DNA sequence: TGTGCCACCAGTGACACCCAAACAGGGATTGGAGCTTTCTTT. Translation gives CATSDTQTGIGAFF.

The V gene is TRBV2, the J gene TRBJ1-5, with TRBD1 matching 8 bases. This CDR3 region has 16 residues. Germline V gives CDR1 SNHLY, CDR2 FYNNEI. Trimming removed 4 bases from V and 4 bases from J; junction bases left unmatched: 9. The CDR3 nucleotides read TGTGCCAGCAGTGGGGGGACAGGAAGCGGGAATCAGCCCCAGCATTTT. Translated: CASSGGTGSGNQPQHF.

The table lists this clonotype with many counts. The rearrangement joins TRBV30 to TRBJ2-5; unclear D gene. The CDR3 is 12 residues long. CDR1 is GTSNPN and CDR2 is SVGIG in the germline V gene (reference sequence). V lost 1 base and J lost 8, with 11 bases in between. The chain's CDR3 is CAWSATQATQYF. Here the CDR3 DNA reads TGTGCCTGGAGTGCGACTCAAGCCACCCAGTACTTC.

This chain uses TRBV3-1 with TRBJ2-3; 7 nucleotides match TRBD2. V gave up 0 bases and J gave up 13 bases; unmatched junction bases: 7. Germline CDR1 reads LGHDT; CDR2 reads YNNKEL (reference sequence). The CDR3 extends over 13 amino acids. Written as DNA, the CDR3 is TGTGCCAGCAGCCAAGATCTACTAGCGATTGAGTATTTT. This encodes CASSQDLLAIEYF.

Only a few counts were recorded for this clonotype. The chain combines TRBV12-3 or TRBV12-4 with TRBJ2-1; 12 nucleotides match TRBD2. The CDR3 totals 17 residues. Trimming cost V 6 bases and J 0 bases; bases outside gene matches: 6. For the CDR3, the DNA is TGTGCCAGCAGCCCTGGACTAGCGGGAAGCTCCTACAATGAGCAGTTCTTC. Translation gives CASSPGLAGSSYNEQFF.

This clonotype was seen at least ten times. The chain joins TRBV18 to TRBJ2-7; the D is unclear. Trimming took off 3 bases at V and 2 bases at J, with 11 bases between the two ends. This CDR3 has 14 residues. The germline gives CDR1 KGHSH, CDR2 LQKENI. CDR3 coding DNA: TGTGCCAGCTCACCTGGTGGCAAACCCTACGAGCAGTACTTC. This encodes CASSPGGKPYEQYF.

V usage is TRBV24-1 and J usage is TRBJ2-1; D is perhaps TRBD2 (5 bases). Per germline, CDR1 KGHDR and CDR2 SFDVKD. The CDR3 length is 13 residues. V lost 5 bases and J 10 bases, leaving 14 bases between the germline ends. CDR3: CATSGLAGREQFF. CDR3 DNA: TGTGCCACCAGTGGATTGGCGGGCCGGGAGCAGTTCTTC.

This clonotype occurred many times. This chain connects TRBV5-1 to TRBJ2-5; 12 positions match TRBD2. J gave up 5 bases and V 0 bases, and 8 bases lay outside the gene matches. The length of the CDR3 is 17 residues. The germline V gene has CDR1 SGHRS and CDR2 YFSETQ. For the CDR3, the DNA is TGCGCCAGCAGCTTGGGACTAGCGGGAGCTGGTCAGGAGACCCAGTACTTC. As protein: CASSLGLAGAGQETQYF. Together with reference TRBV5-1 and TRBJ2-5, the CDR3 gives the full variable domain: KAGVTQTPRYLIKTRGQQVTLSCSPISGHRSVSWYQQTPGQGLQFLFEYFSETQRNKGNFPGRFSGRQFSNSRSEMNVSTLELGDSALYLCASSLGLAGAGQETQYFGPGTRLLVL.

This clonotype was observed a handful of times. J is TRBJ2-5 and V is TRBV10-3, with TRBD2 matching over 7 bases. This CDR3 spans 13 amino acids. Germline-derived CDR1 and CDR2 are ENHRY and SYGVKD. Trimming at V came to 5 bases and at J to 2 bases, leaving 2 bases not matched to a gene. CDR3 protein: CAISPREQETQYF. CDR3 nucleotides: TGTGCCATCAGTCCGCGGGAGCAAGAGACCCAGTACTTC.

This clonotype occurred a few times. J is TRBJ2-1 and V is TRBV7-6; 8 positions match TRBD2. The CDR3 spans 17 residues. V was clipped by 5 bases and J by 3 bases; unmatched bases: 12. The germline V gene has CDR1 SGHVS and CDR2 FNYEAQ. CDR3 sequence (DNA): TGTGCCAGCAGCCTCACCGAAGCGGGAGAGGGCTACAATGAGCAGTTCTTC. This gives the protein CASSLTEAGEGYNEQFF.

The rearrangement uses TRBV27 and TRBJ2-3; D uncertain. The CDR3 has 13 amino acids. The V end was cut by 7 bases, the J end by 5 bases, with 13 bases between. Per germline, CDR1 MNHEY and CDR2 SMNVEV (reference sequence). The CDR3 here is CASINWSGDTQYF. The CDR3 bases are TGTGCCAGCATAAATTGGTCGGGAGATACGCAGTATTTT.

This clonotype was recorded many times. The V gene is TRBV12-3 or TRBV12-4, the J gene TRBJ2-5; no reliable D call. The CDR3 has 14 amino acids. Trimming pared 6 bases from V and 3 bases from J, leaving 14 bases between. The CDR3: CASRLRLDKETQYF. The CDR3 coding sequence is TGTGCCAGCAGACTAAGACTGGATAAAGAGACCCAGTACTTC.

This chain uses TRBV5-1 with TRBJ2-2; 8 bases agree with TRBD2. The CDR3 sequence is 15 residues long. Germline CDR1 is SGHRS and CDR2 is YFSETQ. With 4 bases clipped from V and 3 bases from J, the junction kept 5 bases outside the gene matches. Written as DNA, the CDR3 is TGCGCCAGCAGCGTAACAGCGGGGGACACCGGGGAGCTGTTTTTT. This gives the protein CASSVTAGDTGELFF.

Regarding this clonotype: Since the CDR3 does not end with the conserved phenylalanine or tryptophan, this likely comes from a read error. V is TRBV20-1 and J is TRBJ1-1; 8 nucleotides line up with TRBD1. The trim removed 5 bases at V and 2 bases at J, leaving 4 bases unmatched. Germline CDR1 DFQATT, CDR2 SNEGSKA (reference sequence). The CDR3 totals 13 residues. The CDR3 DNA follows: TGCAGTGCTCTAACAGGGGGAAACACTGAAGCTTTCTAT. The encoded protein is CSALTGGNTEAFY.

This clonotype was detected a few times. This chain uses TRBV5-5 with TRBJ1-2; the D gene is possibly TRBD1 (6 bases). The CDR3 runs to 13 residues. Trimming shortened V by 4 bases and J by 4 bases, and 11 bases separated the two germline ends. Per germline, CDR1 SGHKS and CDR2 YYEKEE (reference sequence). The CDR3 region has the DNA TGTGCCAGCAGCGCACAGGGAATCTATGGCTACACCTTC. Encoded protein: CASSAQGIYGYTF.

The sample holds many counts of this clonotype. The chain combines TRBV5-5 with TRBJ1-5; D unclear. The V end was cut by 4 bases, the J end by 1 base, with 9 bases between. Germline CDR1 is SGHKS and CDR2 is YYEKEE (reference sequence). This CDR3 spans 14 amino acids. The DNA of the CDR3 is TGTGCCAGCAGCCGGTCGTACAGCAATCAGCCCCAGCATTTT. It codes for CASSRSYSNQPQHF.

The chain employs TRBV24-1 and TRBJ1-5, with D maybe TRBD1 (5 bases). This CDR3 is 15 amino acids long. Germline V gene sequence: CDR1 KGHDR, CDR2 SFDVKD. Trimming shortened V by 5 bases and J by 0 bases, and 10 bases separated the two germline ends. The CDR3 spells CATSVLTDSNQPQHF. CDR3 DNA sequence: TGTGCCACCAGTGTCCTGACAGATAGCAATCAGCCCCAGCATTTT.

V usage is TRBV5-1 and J usage is TRBJ1-1, with 7 bases identical to TRBD1. CDR1 is SGHRS, CDR2 YFSETQ, per germline. The CDR3 spans 15 residues. The V gene end was trimmed by 3 bases and the J gene end by 0 bases; junction bases not matched to a gene: 5. CDR3 DNA sequence: TGCGCCAGCAGCTCGGAGACAGGGATGAACACTGAAGCTTTCTTT. Translating it yields CASSSETGMNTEAFF.

This clonotype appeared many times. The CDR3 region is CASNSEYEQYF. The DNA of the CDR3 is TGTGCCAGCAACAGTGAGTACGAGCAGTACTTC. The chain couples TRBV28 to TRBJ2-7; the D is unclear. Trimming stripped 7 bases from V and 4 bases from J, with 8 bases between. This CDR3 has 11 residues. Germline V CDR1 and CDR2: MDHEN, SYDVKM.